The following is a T cell receptor (beta chain) sequence with its context. The sample comes from a study of shared clonotypes between healthy human individuals. For unsorted PBMC, about 290 ng DNA per replicate equaled some 32,000 T cell genomes. Ten immunoSEQ deep assay plates held the unsorted PBMC DNA. The repertoire was sequenced with immunoSEQ multiplex PCR; TCRdb's copy has only in-frame clones and lacks some. The sample has fewer than 600,000 clones, 70% to 80% seen once. This CDR3 region has 16 residues. V shed 6 bases and J shed 1 base, with 18 bases lying between them. The V gene's germline CDR1 is SNHLY and CDR2 FYNNEI. Donors had no recently reported acute infections or vaccinations and were HIV-negative.

This clonotype was obtained from a woman between 40 and 50 years old in good health. Some clones in this sample may be carry-over from other donors' samples. The sample consisted of PBMCs. The chain has TRBV2 and TRBJ1-1; D perhaps matches TRBD1 (6 bases). As DNA, the CDR3 is TGTGCCAGCAGGCGCCAAGAGGGACACCCGAACACTGAAGCTTTCTTT. This sequence encodes CASRRQEGHPNTEAFF. The full variable domain, its missing parts supplied by reference TRBV2 and TRBJ1-1, is EPEVTQTPSHQVTQMGQEVILRCVPISNHLYFYWYRQILGQKVEFLVSFYNNEISEKSEIFDDQFSVERPDGSNFTLKIRSTKLEDSAMYFCASRRQEGHPNTEAFFGQGTRLTVV.